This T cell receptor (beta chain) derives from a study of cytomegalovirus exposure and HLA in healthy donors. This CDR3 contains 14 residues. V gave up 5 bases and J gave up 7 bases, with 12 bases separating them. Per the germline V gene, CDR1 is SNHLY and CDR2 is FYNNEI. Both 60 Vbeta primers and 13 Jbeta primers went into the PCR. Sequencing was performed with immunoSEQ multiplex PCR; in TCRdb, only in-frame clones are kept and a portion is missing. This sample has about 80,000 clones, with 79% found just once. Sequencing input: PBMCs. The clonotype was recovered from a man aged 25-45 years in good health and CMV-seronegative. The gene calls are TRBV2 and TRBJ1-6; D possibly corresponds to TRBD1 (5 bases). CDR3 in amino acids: CASSFGAPNSPLHF. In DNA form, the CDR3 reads TGTGCCAGCAGTTTTGGGGCTCCCAATTCACCCCTCCACTTT.